One and the same sample provided the 15 T cell receptor beta chains below, sequenced in a study of blood T cell repertoires in COVID-19. The assay was immunoSEQ multiplex PCR, and TCRdb's table has in-frame clones only and misses some. The data hold around 60,000 clones, with 80% to 85% observed a single time. Sequenced: peripheral blood. The receptors derive from a woman at least 80 years old with active or convalescent COVID-19.

This chain uses TRBV10-1 with TRBJ2-5, with 14 positions matching TRBD2. The CDR3 consists of 15 residues. The germline CDR1 and CDR2 sequences are WNHNN and SYGVQD (reference sequence). J gave up 2 bases and V 4 bases, and 0 bases lay outside the gene matches. The CDR3 DNA follows: TGCGCCAGCAGTGGGACTAGCGGGGGGCAAGAGACCCAGTACTTC. Translated: CASSGTSGGQETQYF.

This rearrangement joins TRBV19 to TRBJ1-2, with D hard to call. This CDR3 is 14 amino acids long. Germline V gene lookup returns CDR1 LNHDA and CDR2 SQIVND (reference sequence). V was shortened by 3 bases and J by 4 bases, with 12 bases between the two germline ends. The CDR3 bases are TGTGCCAGTAGTATGGTCTCGGCGGGCTATGGCTACACCTTC. Translating gives CASSMVSAGYGYTF.

A word on this clone: This specimen includes other DNA sequences encoding the same CDR3. The J gene is TRBJ1-5, the V gene TRBV5-1; D perhaps matches TRBD1 (5 bases). Trimming stripped 2 bases from V and 2 bases from J, with 8 bases between. This CDR3 is 14 amino acids long. CDR1 is SGHRS and CDR2 is YFSETQ in the germline V gene. The CDR3 DNA reads as TGCGCCAGCAGCTTAGGGGAAGGCAATCAGCCCCAGCATTTT. This sequence encodes CASSLGEGNQPQHF. Looking up the rest from reference TRBV5-1 and TRBJ1-5 gives the full variable domain: KAGVTQTPRYLIKTRGQQVTLSCSPISGHRSVSWYQQTPGQGLQFLFEYFSETQRNKGNFPGRFSGRQFSNSRSEMNVSTLELGDSALYLCASSLGEGNQPQHFGDGTRLSIL.

This chain uses TRBV18 with TRBJ2-2; D is uncertain. This CDR3 is 13 amino acids long. Germline CDR1 and CDR2: KGHSH and LQKENI. Trimming cost V 4 bases and J 5 bases, with 8 bases left between them. The CDR3 is CASSRETTGELFF. The CDR3 region has the DNA TGTGCCAGCTCACGAGAAACGACCGGGGAGCTGTTTTTT.

This clone occurred a few times. The gene calls are TRBV19 and TRBJ1-5, with TRBD1 as a possible D gene (6 bases). Germline CDR1 is LNHDA and CDR2 is SQIVND (reference sequence). This CDR3 comprises 15 residues. V gave up 6 bases and J gave up 0 bases, with 12 bases separating them. This chain's CDR3 is CASRREGDSNQPQHF. The CDR3 DNA follows: TGTGCCAGTAGGAGAGAGGGGGATAGCAATCAGCCCCAGCATTTT.

The chain combines TRBV10-3 with TRBJ2-7; D perhaps matches TRBD1 (5 bases). Germline V gene sequence: CDR1 ENHRY, CDR2 SYGVKD. The CDR3 sequence is 12 residues long. Trimming left V 7 bases short and J 2 bases short, with 9 bases between. This CDR3 reads CAIKGQAYEQYF. DNA of the CDR3: TGTGCCATCAAAGGACAAGCCTACGAGCAGTACTTC.

The count of this clone is one. CDR3 coding DNA: TGTGCCAGCAGCTTAACGGCAGGGCCCGGCACTGAAGCTTTCTTT. Its protein product is CASSLTAGPGTEAFF. This chain links TRBV7-3 with TRBJ1-1; perhaps TRBD1 as D (5 bases). This CDR3 region has 15 residues. Trimming removed 0 bases at V and 4 bases at J, with 12 bases between. In germline, CDR1 is SGHTA, CDR2 FQGTGA.

The chain couples TRBV19 to TRBJ2-4; 10 nucleotides align to TRBD2. This CDR3 is built from 14 residues. Trimming took 5 bases from V and 6 from J; bases not matched to a gene: 4. Looked up from germline, CDR1 is LNHDA and CDR2 is SQIVND (reference sequence). CDR3 nucleotide sequence: TGTGCCAGTAGTGACAGGACTAGCGGAAACATTCAGTACTTC. Residues: CASSDRTSGNIQYF.

The chain recombines TRBV5-4 with TRBJ2-7; 8 bases map to TRBD2. This CDR3 is 15 amino acids long. In germline, CDR1 is SGHNT, CDR2 YYREEE (reference sequence). Trimming removed 3 bases from V and 4 bases from J; junction bases left unmatched: 9. CDR3 in DNA: TGTGCCAGCAGCTCGGCCGGGGGGGCTGGGTACGAGCAGTACTTC. Its protein is CASSSAGGAGYEQYF.

The rearrangement uses TRBV20-1 and TRBJ1-2; 8 bases map to TRBD1. This CDR3 spans 11 amino acids. Germline CDR1 DFQATT, CDR2 SNEGSKA (reference sequence). The V and J ends lost 6 bases and 7 bases, in that order; junction bases with no gene match: 4. CDR3 loop: CSAAGGPGYTF. CDR3 DNA sequence: TGCAGTGCGGCAGGGGGCCCTGGCTACACCTTC.

V gene TRBV12-3 or TRBV12-4 combines with J gene TRBJ1-2, with D uncertain. This CDR3 has 13 amino acids. V lost 7 bases and J 8 bases, leaving 17 bases between the germline ends. The CDR3 here is CASITTRDGGYTF. In DNA form, the CDR3 reads TGTGCCAGCATCACTACTCGAGACGGCGGCTACACCTTC.

The V call is TRBV10-1, the J call TRBJ1-3; D unclear. The CDR3 has 17 amino acids. Per germline, CDR1 WNHNN and CDR2 SYGVQD (reference sequence). V dropped 0 bases and J dropped 0 bases, with 12 bases sitting between them. This CDR3 is CASSESAGSGSGNTIYF. The CDR3 DNA is TGCGCCAGCAGTGAGTCGGCTGGCTCAGGCTCTGGAAACACCATATATTTT.

This chain joins TRBV6-9 and TRBJ1-4, with TRBD1 identical over 8 bases. The CDR3 runs to 14 residues. The germline gives CDR1 MNHGY, CDR2 SVAAGI. The junction had 3 bases not matched to a gene; V was cut back by 6 bases and J by 3 bases. The CDR3 region has the DNA TGTGCCAGCAGCAGGGGGCTTGCTAATGAAAAACTGTTTTTT. Amino acids: CASSRGLANEKLFF.

V usage is TRBV7-2 and J usage is TRBJ1-1; no definite D call. There are 13 residues in the CDR3. The germline gives CDR1 SGHTA, CDR2 FQGNSA. Trimming took off 6 bases at V and 0 bases at J, with 8 bases between the two ends. CDR3 sequence: CASSPNMNTEAFF. Here the CDR3 DNA reads TGTGCCAGCAGTCCGAACATGAACACTGAAGCTTTCTTT.

The chain uses TRBV29-1 and TRBJ2-1; perhaps TRBD1 as D (7 bases). Per germline, CDR1 SQVTM and CDR2 ANQGSEA. V lost 6 bases and J 6 bases, leaving 18 bases between the germline ends. This CDR3 has 14 amino acids. As DNA, the CDR3 is TGCAGCGTGACGGCAGGGGGGAGTGGCAATGAGCAGTTCTTC. Protein sequence: CSVTAGGSGNEQFF.